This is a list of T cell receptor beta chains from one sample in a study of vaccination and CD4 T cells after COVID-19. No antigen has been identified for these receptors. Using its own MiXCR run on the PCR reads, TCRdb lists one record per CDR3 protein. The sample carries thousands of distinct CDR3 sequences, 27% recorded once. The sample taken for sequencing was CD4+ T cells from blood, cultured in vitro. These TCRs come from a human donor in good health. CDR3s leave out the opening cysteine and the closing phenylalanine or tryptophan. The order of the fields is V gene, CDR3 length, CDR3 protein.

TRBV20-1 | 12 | SARLDSMNTEAF
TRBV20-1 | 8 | SASGDEQY
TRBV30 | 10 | AWSRGPREQF
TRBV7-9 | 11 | ASSWRGADTQY
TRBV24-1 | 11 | ATSRGGASEQF
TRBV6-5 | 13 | ASSYSTSGSSGYT
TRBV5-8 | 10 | ASSYLRTEAF
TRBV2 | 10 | ASSMDNQPQH
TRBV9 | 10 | ASSVDSYGYT
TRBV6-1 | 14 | ASRPDRGKYNSPLH
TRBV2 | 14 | ASSLHRTAPYNEQF
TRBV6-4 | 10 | ASSDGQGRAF
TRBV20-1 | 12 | SARGTGVSQPQH
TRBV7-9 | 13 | ASSLKVQPNTEAF
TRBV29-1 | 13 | SVGGTDSTNYGYT
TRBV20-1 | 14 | SARDRLRYEDTEAF
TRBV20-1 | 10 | SASSSTDTQY
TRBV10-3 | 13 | AISEDTVGNQPQH
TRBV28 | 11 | ASSRQLNEKLF
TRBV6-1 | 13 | ASSATGSGGEKLF
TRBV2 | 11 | ASSEEGTSLGT
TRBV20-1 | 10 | SARGLTTEAF
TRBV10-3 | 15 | AISGTQSSFMNTEAF
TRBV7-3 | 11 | ASSSGLGGKLF
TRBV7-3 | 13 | ASSFQDTQPYEQY
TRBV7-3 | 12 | ASSPAVNTGELF
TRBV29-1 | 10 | SVEGRNYGYT
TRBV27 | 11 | ATMGPWDYEQY
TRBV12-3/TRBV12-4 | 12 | ASSHQGSNQPQH
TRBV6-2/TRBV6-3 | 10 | ASSYMDRPQH
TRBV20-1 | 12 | SASGVATDTEAF
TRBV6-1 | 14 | ASTRGSGLSNTEAF
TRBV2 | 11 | ARGLGTGNGYT
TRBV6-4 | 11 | ASSDGTNSPLH
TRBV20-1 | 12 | SARDPLGSYEQY
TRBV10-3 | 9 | AISDTYEQY
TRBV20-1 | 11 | SATEDSTDTQY
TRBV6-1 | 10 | ATAGRYYGYT
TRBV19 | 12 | ASSTLDSNQPQH
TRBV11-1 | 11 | ASSVGGPGTQY
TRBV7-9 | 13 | ASNLGGGRTDTQY
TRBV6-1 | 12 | ASSERHSKDGYT
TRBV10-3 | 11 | ANRRDSSYEQY
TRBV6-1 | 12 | ASMWTGSNQPQH
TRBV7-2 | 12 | ASSLYGGDYGYT
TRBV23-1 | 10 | ASTPQNAEAF
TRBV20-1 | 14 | SARVSDRGNNQPQH
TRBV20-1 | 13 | SAIPGKRTLDTQY